Following are 12 T cell receptor delta chains from one sample sequenced in a study of gamma-delta T cells after stem cell transplantation. TCRdb reprocessed the RT-PCR reads using CATT. The repertoire holds roughly 15,000 delta-chain clones, roughly 30% seen once, with less than 4.5% in the top ten. The source material was gamma-delta T cells. The receptor source for this set is a human donor. It is not recorded whose cells these are; they may come from a transplant donor.

This clone was detected only a few times. The chain couples TRDV2 to TRDJ3; TRDD3 matches at 12 bases. This CDR3 is 19 amino acids long. CDR1 GEAIGNYY and CDR2 EKD come from the germline V gene. Trimming cost V 1 base and J 3 bases; bases outside gene matches: 6. The CDR3, as DNA: TGTGCCTGTGACACGGTACTGGGGGATACAGACTGGGACACCCGACAGATGTTTTTC. Translated, it gives CACDTVLGDTDWDTRQMFF.

The chain employs TRDV2 and TRDJ1; 8 nucleotides line up with TRDD3. The CDR3 runs to 16 residues. After removal of 0 bases from V and 7 bases from J, the junction contained 12 bases not matched to a gene. CDR1 and CDR2 from the germline V gene are GEAIGNYY and EKD. In DNA, the CDR3 is TGTGCCTGTGACACCAGGTACTCGGGGATACTAGCTAAACTCATCTTT. Translating gives CACDTRYSGILAKLIF.

This clone was found a few times. This sequence joins TRDV1 and TRDJ1, with 9 bases that match TRDD3. J gave up 4 bases and V 4 bases, and 16 bases lay outside the gene matches. There are 18 residues in the CDR3. Germline-derived CDR1 and CDR2 are TSWWSYY and QGS. CDR3 coding DNA: TGTGCTCTTGGGGGGTCCTACGCCGGGGGATACCGGGGCGATAAACTCATCTTT. Translation gives CALGGSYAGGYRGDKLIF.

This chain uses TRAV29/DV5 with TRDJ1, with 11 nucleotides matching TRDD3. Germline V gene lookup returns CDR1 NSMFDY and CDR2 ISSIKDK. The junction had 14 bases not matched to a gene; V was cut back by 4 bases and J by 3 bases. The CDR3 covers 17 residues. CDR3 sequence reads: CAAFLYGTWGIPDKLIF. The CDR3 DNA sequence: TGTGCAGCATTCCTATACGGGACCTGGGGGATACCCGATAAACTCATCTTT.

This clone was seen only once. V is TRDV1 and J is TRDJ1, with 11 bases that match TRDD3. Per the germline V gene, CDR1 is TSWWSYY and CDR2 is QGS. The trim removed 2 bases at V and 0 bases at J, leaving 8 bases unmatched. The length of the CDR3 is 18 residues. CDR3 sequence (DNA): TGTGCTCTTGGGGAAACGGATGGGGGATACGGGAACACCGATAAACTCATCTTT. Amino acid sequence: CALGETDGGYGNTDKLIF.

CDR3 residues: CALGEPLRRIRRGGDKLIF. DNA of the CDR3: TGTGCTCTTGGGGAGCCCCTACGTAGGATACGCCGAGGGGGCGATAAACTCATCTTT. V gene TRDV1 combines with J gene TRDJ1, with 7 bases identical to TRDD3. Germline CDR1 and CDR2: TSWWSYY and QGS. The trim removed 3 bases at V and 4 bases at J, leaving 20 bases unmatched. The CDR3 spans 19 residues.

The genes are TRDV3 and TRDJ1; 11 bases are a match to TRDD3. CDR3 length: 18 amino acids. Germline CDR1 and CDR2: TVYSNPD and GDNSRS (reference sequence). V gave up 4 bases and J gave up 4 bases; unmatched junction bases: 20. CDR3 in DNA: TGTGCCTCCCCTTCGGGGGGAAATGGGGGATACGGTATCGATAAACTCATCTTT. Translating it yields CASPSGGNGGYGIDKLIF.

This clone came up a few times. The V gene is TRDV3, the J gene TRDJ1; the match to TRDD3 covers 10 bases. From germline, CDR1 is TVYSNPD and CDR2 GDNSRS (reference sequence). The CDR3 is made up of 17 amino acids. V was clipped by 1 base and J by 2 bases; unmatched bases: 13. The CDR3 DNA sequence: TGTGCCTTTATCCGCTCCCCCGGGGGATACGCGACCGATAAACTCATCTTT. This gives the protein CAFIRSPGGYATDKLIF.

This clone occurred a few times. The chain uses TRDV2 and TRDJ3; 7 bases are shared with TRDD3. Trimming at V came to 2 bases and at J to 0 bases, leaving 9 bases not matched to a gene. The CDR3 runs 19 residues. Germline CDR1 GEAIGNYY, CDR2 EKD. CDR3 protein: CACDKTGEVSSWDTRQMFF. The CDR3 DNA reads as TGTGCCTGTGACAAAACTGGGGAGGTGAGCTCCTGGGACACCCGACAGATGTTTTTC.

This clone was detected a few times. This sequence joins TRDV1 and TRDJ1; TRDD3 aligns across 12 bases. In germline, CDR1 is TSWWSYY, CDR2 QGS. This CDR3 has 23 residues. After removal of 0 bases from V and 0 bases from J, the junction contained 20 bases not matched to a gene. Here the CDR3 DNA reads TGTGCTCTTGGGGAACTATCAGCTGGGGGATACGGGGGGGGCCACCCGTACACCGATAAACTCATCTTT. Translation gives CALGELSAGGYGGGHPYTDKLIF.

This clone was picked up a small number of times. The chain joins TRDV2 to TRDJ3, with a tentative D call TRDD3 (5 bases). Germline V CDR1 and CDR2: GEAIGNYY, EKD. The V and J ends lost 2 bases and 0 bases respectively, with 13 bases between them. CDR3 length: 18 residues. The CDR3 DNA follows: TGTGCCTGTGACAAAGGGGGCCCGAGCTCCTGGGACACCCGACAGATGTTTTTC. Its translation: CACDKGGPSSWDTRQMFF.

This chain uses TRDV2 with TRDJ1, with TRDD3 matching over 13 bases. V was pared by 0 bases and J by 0 bases, with 9 bases of the junction left unmatched. This CDR3 contains 19 residues. From germline, CDR1 is GEAIGNYY and CDR2 EKD. The CDR3 reads CACDTVLGDTRSDTDKLIF. CDR3 bases: TGTGCCTGTGACACCGTACTGGGGGATACGCGGTCCGACACCGATAAACTCATCTTT.